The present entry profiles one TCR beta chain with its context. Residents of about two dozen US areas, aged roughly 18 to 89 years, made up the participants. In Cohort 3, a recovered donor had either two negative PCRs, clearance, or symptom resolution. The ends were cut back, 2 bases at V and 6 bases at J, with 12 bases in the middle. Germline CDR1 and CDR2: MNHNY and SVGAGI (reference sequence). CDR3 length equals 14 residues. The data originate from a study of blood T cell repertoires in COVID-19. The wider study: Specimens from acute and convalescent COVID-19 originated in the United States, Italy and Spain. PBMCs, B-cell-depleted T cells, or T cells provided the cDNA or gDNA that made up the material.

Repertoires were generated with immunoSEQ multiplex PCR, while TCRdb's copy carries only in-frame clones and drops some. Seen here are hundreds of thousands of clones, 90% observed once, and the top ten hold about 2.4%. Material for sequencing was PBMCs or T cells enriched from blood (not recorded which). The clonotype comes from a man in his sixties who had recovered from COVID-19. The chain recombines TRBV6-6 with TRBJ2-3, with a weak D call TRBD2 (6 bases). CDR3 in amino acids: CASSYTLATDTQYF. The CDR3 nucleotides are TGTGCCAGCAGTTACACCCTAGCGACGGATACGCAGTATTTT.